The 25 T cell receptor beta chains given below trace back to one sample, sequenced in a study of T-cell reconstitution after alpha-beta-depleted transplantation in children. Unique molecular identifiers were used to barcode this TCRbeta library. MiXCR, run by TCRdb on the PCR reads, gives a single entry per CDR3 protein. The sample has 580,000 or so distinct CDR3 sequences; 20% to 25% are singletons. The source material was PBMCs, mostly from graft donor cells, sampled 360 days after TCRalphabeta/CD19-depleted stem cell transplant. Receptors originate from a boy under two years old who had a stem cell transplant for acute myeloid leukemia, so the T cells may come from the graft donor.

The chain has TRBV12-3 or TRBV12-4 and TRBJ1-2, with 8 bases fitting TRBD1. Trimming removed 6 bases from V and 0 bases from J; junction bases left unmatched: 3. The CDR3 length is 14 residues. The CDR3 nucleotides are TGTGCCAGCAGGGAACAGGGGGCTAACTATGGCTACACCTTC. This gives the protein CASREQGANYGYTF.

This chain connects TRBV6-5 to TRBJ2-5; D possibly corresponds to TRBD2 (6 bases). CDR1 is MNHEY, CDR2 SVGAGI, per germline. Trimming shortened V by 3 bases and J by 3 bases, and 17 bases separated the two germline ends. The CDR3 spans 16 residues. CDR3 DNA: TGTGCCAGCAGTTATTCAATTGGACTACAAAAAGAGACCCAGTACTTC. Its protein is CASSYSIGLQKETQYF.

The chain joins TRBV6-1 to TRBJ1-6; possibly TRBD1 for D (5 bases). The CDR3 consists of 16 residues. The germline gives CDR1 MNHNS, CDR2 SASEGT. V was pared by 6 bases and J by 8 bases, with 20 bases between. Here the CDR3 DNA reads TGTGCCAGCAGAACCGGCGGGGCAGGGAAATATTCACCCCTCCACTTT. It is translated as CASRTGGAGKYSPLHF.

The sample holds a few counts of this clonotype. J is TRBJ2-1 and V is TRBV6-5; 9 positions match TRBD1. The V gene end was trimmed by 4 bases and the J gene end by 0 bases; junction bases not matched to a gene: 4. Per germline, CDR1 MNHEY and CDR2 SVGAGI. This CDR3 is built from 16 residues. CDR3 DNA: TGTGCCAGCAGTTTCTTGGACAGGGGCTCCTACAATGAGCAGTTCTTC. This codes for CASSFLDRGSYNEQFF.

This clonotype was detected only a few times. This chain connects TRBV27 to TRBJ2-5, with D unresolved. This CDR3 region has 16 residues. V shed 5 bases and J shed 4 bases, with 20 bases lying between them. Germline values: CDR1 MNHEY, CDR2 SMNVEV (reference sequence). CDR3 nucleotide sequence: TGTGCCAGCAGTAGGACGGCAACCCTCTACAGAGAGACCCAGTACTTC. Translation: CASSRTATLYRETQYF.

The rearrangement links TRBV12-3 or TRBV12-4 to TRBJ2-1; possibly TRBD2 for D (7 bases). V dropped 3 bases and J dropped 1 base, with 10 bases sitting between them. This CDR3 is built from 15 residues. Here the CDR3 reads CASSFGGTSYNEQFF. In DNA form, the CDR3 reads TGTGCCAGCAGTTTCGGGGGGACATCCTACAATGAGCAGTTCTTC.

The chain employs TRBV20-1 and TRBJ1-3; a weak D match, TRBD1 (5 bases). Germline lookup yields CDR1 DFQATT and CDR2 SNEGSKA (reference sequence). V was trimmed by 2 bases and J by 0 bases, leaving 14 bases between them. The CDR3 is 16 residues long. CDR3 sequence reads: CSARPYGGSSGNTIYF. DNA of the CDR3: TGCAGTGCTAGACCGTACGGGGGGAGCTCTGGAAACACCATATATTTT.

This clonotype has more than one count but fewer than ten. V and J are TRBV6-2 or TRBV6-3 and TRBJ1-4; maybe TRBD1 (5 bases). Germline CDR1 MNHEY, CDR2 SVGEGT. The CDR3 extends over 14 amino acids. V was pared by 4 bases and J by 5 bases, with 11 bases between. CDR3 in DNA: TGTGCCAGCAGTTCGGGACTGCTGAATGAAAAACTGTTTTTT. Its protein is CASSSGLLNEKLFF.

This clonotype was found many times. This chain connects TRBV6-6 to TRBJ2-7; possibly TRBD1 for D (6 bases). Trimming removed 0 bases at V and 3 bases at J, with 6 bases between. Germline assignment: CDR1 MNHNY and CDR2 SVGAGI (reference sequence). This CDR3 has 13 residues. The CDR3 DNA follows: TGTGCCAGCAGTTACTCCAGGGGCTACGAGCAGTACTTC. It encodes CASSYSRGYEQYF.

The chain combines TRBV27 with TRBJ2-7, with D maybe TRBD1 (5 bases). The CDR3 runs to 14 residues. V was cut by 8 bases and J by 0 bases, with 14 bases left in between. Germline V gene lookup returns CDR1 MNHEY and CDR2 SMNVEV (reference sequence). This CDR3 reads CASGLGAPSYEQYF. The CDR3 DNA sequence: TGTGCCAGCGGATTAGGGGCGCCCTCCTACGAGCAGTACTTC.

The chain couples TRBV12-3 or TRBV12-4 to TRBJ2-3; TRBD2 is a possible D gene (7 bases). The CDR3 is made up of 16 amino acids. V shed 3 bases and J shed 0 bases, with 13 bases lying between them. CDR3: CASSFPSGTSTDTQYF. As DNA, the CDR3 is TGTGCCAGCAGTTTCCCCAGCGGGACAAGCACAGATACGCAGTATTTT.

The rearrangement joins TRBV20-1 to TRBJ2-7, with 12 nucleotides matching TRBD1. Trimming took 5 bases from V and 3 from J; bases not matched to a gene: 14. In germline, CDR1 is DFQATT, CDR2 SNEGSKA (reference sequence). CDR3 length: 17 amino acids. This CDR3 reads CSAFTPPGQGAGYEQYV. CDR3 bases: TGCAGTGCTTTTACACCGCCGGGACAGGGGGCAGGCTACGAGCAGTACGTC.

For the CDR3, the DNA is TGCAGCGTTGAAGGAAGGCGGGGGCTGTGGGCCGGGGAGCTGTTTTTT. This gives the protein CSVEGRRGLWAGELFF. V gene TRBV29-1 combines with J gene TRBJ2-2, with D perhaps matching TRBD2 (7 bases). The V and J ends lost 1 base and 6 bases respectively, with 18 bases between them. The CDR3 has 16 amino acids. Germline-derived CDR1 and CDR2 are SQVTM and ANQGSEA.

At least ten counts were recorded for this clonotype. The V call is TRBV20-1, the J call TRBJ2-1; D ambiguous. The germline CDR1 and CDR2 sequences are DFQATT and SNEGSKA (reference sequence). The V gene lost 6 bases and the J gene lost 0 bases, with 9 bases spanning the gap. The CDR3 totals 13 residues. Here the CDR3 DNA reads TGCAGTGCGAAGTCTAGCTCCTACAATGAGCAGTTCTTC. It specifies CSAKSSSYNEQFF.

This clonotype was seen only a few times. The chain recombines TRBV7-9 with TRBJ1-1; the D is unclear. Trimming took off 4 bases at V and 0 bases at J, with 12 bases between the two ends. The CDR3 totals 15 residues. CDR1 SEHNR and CDR2 FQNEAQ come from the germline V gene (reference sequence). This chain's CDR3 is CASSSTDGMNTEAFF. The DNA of the CDR3 is TGTGCCAGCAGCTCCACCGACGGGATGAACACTGAAGCTTTCTTT.

The chain couples TRBV6-5 to TRBJ2-3; D may correspond to TRBD1 or TRBD2 (5 bases each). Germline V gene sequence: CDR1 MNHEY, CDR2 SVGAGI. CDR3 size: 16 residues. Between the trimmed V and J ends, which lost 2 bases and 2 bases, there was a span of 14 bases. Here the CDR3 reads CASSYQYRTSTDTQYF. The CDR3 DNA reads as TGTGCCAGCAGTTACCAATACAGGACTTCCACAGATACGCAGTATTTT.

This clonotype has a count of ten or more. V and J are TRBV27 and TRBJ1-2, with TRBD1 matching 7 bases. Germline-derived CDR1 and CDR2 are MNHEY and SMNVEV (reference sequence). V lost 7 bases, J lost 4 bases, and 9 bases stayed unmatched. CDR3 length equals 14 residues. The CDR3 sequence: CASTATGQPYGYTF. In DNA form, the CDR3 reads TGTGCCAGCACTGCCACGGGACAGCCCTATGGCTACACCTTC.

This clonotype occurred many times. The chain combines TRBV29-1 with TRBJ2-3; D unresolved. The CDR3 runs 13 residues. V was shortened by 5 bases and J by 2 bases, with 11 bases between the two germline ends. CDR1 SQVTM and CDR2 ANQGSEA come from the germline V gene. The DNA of the CDR3 is TGCAGCGTTCTGCAGATTTACACAGATACGCAGTATTTT. Translated: CSVLQIYTDTQYF.

This clonotype was seen only once. V usage is TRBV20-1 and J usage is TRBJ1-1; D gene unclear. The CDR3 spans 13 residues. Trimming cost V 8 bases and J 2 bases, with 15 bases left between them. Germline V gene data show CDR1 as DFQATT and CDR2 as SNEGSKA (reference sequence). The CDR3 loop reads CSPYPPGNTEAFF. Here the CDR3 DNA reads TGCAGTCCCTATCCCCCGGGAAACACTGAAGCTTTCTTT.

The sample holds a few counts of this clonotype. The rearrangement joins TRBV4-3 to TRBJ2-1, with 7 bases matching TRBD2. The CDR3 has 15 amino acids. The J segment lost 9 bases and the V segment lost 0 bases, leaving 8 bases of the junction unmatched. CDR1 and CDR2 (germline): LGHNA, YSLEER. CDR3 protein: CASSQETALASEQFF. DNA for the CDR3: TGCGCCAGCAGCCAAGAGACGGCACTAGCGAGTGAGCAGTTCTTC.

The chain carries TRBV5-5 and TRBJ2-3; D is perhaps TRBD1 (6 bases). This CDR3 region has 15 residues. V lost 4 bases and J 3 bases, leaving 15 bases between the germline ends. The germline V gene has CDR1 SGHKS and CDR2 YYEKEE (reference sequence). Written as DNA, the CDR3 is TGTGCCAGCAGCCGCGTCCCGGGACAAACAGATACGCAGTATTTT. It is translated as CASSRVPGQTDTQYF.

In this sample, this clonotype turned up many times. The V gene is TRBV7-8, the J gene TRBJ2-7, with D tentatively TRBD1 or TRBD2 (5 bases each). Trimming pared 4 bases from V and 4 bases from J, leaving 14 bases between. This CDR3 has 14 amino acids. Germline CDR1 SGHVS, CDR2 FQNEAQ. DNA for the CDR3: TGTGCCAGCAGCTCCTGGGGCAGGGAGTACGAGCAGTACTTC. Its translation: CASSSWGREYEQYF. The variable domain in full, with the rest retrieved from reference TRBV7-8 and TRBJ2-7, is GAGVSQSPRYKVAKRGQDVALRCDPISGHVSLFWYQQALGQGPEFLTYFQNEAQLDKSGLPSDRFFAERPEGSVSTLKIQRTQQEDSAVYLCASSSWGREYEQYFGPGTRLTVT.

This clonotype was recorded a few times. CDR3 protein: CASSQDPKRGPYEQYF. In DNA, the CDR3 is TGTGCCAGCAGCCAAGATCCGAAGCGGGGGCCCTACGAGCAGTACTTC. This chain connects TRBV3-1 to TRBJ2-7; 8 bases fit TRBD2. Per germline, CDR1 LGHDT and CDR2 YNNKEL (reference sequence). This CDR3 is built from 16 residues. The J segment lost 2 bases and the V segment lost 0 bases, leaving 6 bases of the junction unmatched.

This clonotype has more than one count but fewer than ten. J is TRBJ2-5 and V is TRBV20-1; 14 bases fit TRBD2. The V gene's germline CDR1 is DFQATT and CDR2 SNEGSKA (reference sequence). This CDR3 has 16 residues. Trimming at V came to 7 bases and at J to 4 bases, leaving 11 bases not matched to a gene. This CDR3 is CSVPTSGGAGGETQYF. CDR3 in DNA: TGCAGTGTTCCGACTAGCGGGGGGGCCGGAGGAGAGACCCAGTACTTC.

The DNA of the CDR3 is TGTGCCACCAGTGATCTGGACAGCCACGAGCAGTACTTC. Translation: CATSDLDSHEQYF. This chain uses TRBV24-1 with TRBJ2-7; perhaps TRBD1 as D (6 bases). In germline, CDR1 is KGHDR, CDR2 SFDVKD. This CDR3 is 13 amino acids long. V lost 3 bases and J 5 bases, leaving 10 bases between the germline ends.